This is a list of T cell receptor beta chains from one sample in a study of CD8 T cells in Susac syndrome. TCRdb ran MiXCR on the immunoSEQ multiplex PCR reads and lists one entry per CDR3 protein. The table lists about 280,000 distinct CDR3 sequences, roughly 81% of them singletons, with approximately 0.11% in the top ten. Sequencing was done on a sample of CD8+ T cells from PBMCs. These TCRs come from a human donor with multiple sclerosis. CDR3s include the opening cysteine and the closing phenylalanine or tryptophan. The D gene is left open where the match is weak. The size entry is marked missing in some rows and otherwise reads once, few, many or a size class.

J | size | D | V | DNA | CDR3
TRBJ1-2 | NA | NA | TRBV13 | TGTGCCAGCAGCTCAGGGGACTATGGCTACACCTTC | CASSSGDYGYTF
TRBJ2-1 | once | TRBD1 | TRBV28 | TGTGCCAGCAGTTTAGGTTGGGGACAGGGCCCCTCGAATGGGCAGTTCTTC | CASSLGWGQGPSNGQFF
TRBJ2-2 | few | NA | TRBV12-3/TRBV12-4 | TGTGCCAGCAGCAGAGATGGGCCCACCGGGGAGCTGTTTTTT | CASSRDGPTGELFF
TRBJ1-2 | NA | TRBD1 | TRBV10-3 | TGTGCCATCAGTGAAAGGGACAGGGTTTACAATAGTGGCTACACCTTC | CAISERDRVYNSGYTF
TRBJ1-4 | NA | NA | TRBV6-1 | TGTGCCAGCAGTCGCCGGGACGGTGCAACTAATGAAAGACTGTTTTTT | CASSRRDGATNERLFF
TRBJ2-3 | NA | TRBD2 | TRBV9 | TGTGCCAGCAGCGCCGGACTAGCGGGAGATGATACGCAGTATTTT | CASSAGLAGDDTQYF
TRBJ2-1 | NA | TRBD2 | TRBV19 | TGTGCCAGTTCGACTAGCGGGAGAGGTCACAATGAGCAGTTCTTC | CASSTSGRGHNEQFF
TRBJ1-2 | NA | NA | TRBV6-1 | TGTGCCAGCAGTCTCGGGAGTCCCAACAATGGCTACACCTTC | CASSLGSPNNGYTF
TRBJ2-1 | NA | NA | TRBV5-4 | TGTGCCAGCAGCACCATAGGGGCGAGCGACAATGAGCAGTTCTTC | CASSTIGASDNEQFF
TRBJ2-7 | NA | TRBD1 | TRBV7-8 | TGTGCCAGCAGCTCAAACCGGGGGACAGGACGGCCCCTGGGGGCCTACGAGCAGTACTTC | CASSSNRGTGRPLGAYEQYF
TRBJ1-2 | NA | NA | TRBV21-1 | TGTGCCAGCAGCAAAAAACCCCCCGGCAGGGACTACACCTTC | CASSKKPPGRDYTF
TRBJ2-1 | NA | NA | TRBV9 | TGTGCCAGCAGCGTAGAGGTCAGCTCCTACAATGAGCAGTTCTTC | CASSVEVSSYNEQFF
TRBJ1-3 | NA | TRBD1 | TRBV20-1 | TGCAGTGCCGTTGGACAGGGGACCCGATTCTCTGGAAACACCATATATTTT | CSAVGQGTRFSGNTIYF
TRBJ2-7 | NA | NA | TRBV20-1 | TGCAGTGCCCGAGGGGTAGCGGAGCACCCCTACGAGCAGTACTTC | CSARGVAEHPYEQYF
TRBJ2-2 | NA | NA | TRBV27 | TGTGCCAGCAGTTTAGTAGGAACCACCGGGGAGCTGTTTTTT | CASSLVGTTGELFF
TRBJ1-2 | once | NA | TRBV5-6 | TGTGCCAGCAGTTTCCCCCGCCGGGGGGACTATGGCTACACCTTC | CASSFPRRGDYGYTF
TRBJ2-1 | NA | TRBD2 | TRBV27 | TGTGCCAGCAGTGCCCGACTAGCGACCTACAATGAGCAGTTCTTC | CASSARLATYNEQFF
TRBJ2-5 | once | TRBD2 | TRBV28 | TGTGCCAGCAGTTTAGGGCGGGAGGTGGAGACCCAGTACTTC | CASSLGREVETQYF
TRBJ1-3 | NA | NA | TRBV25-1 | TGTGCCAGCAGTGAATGGGGTTCTGGAAACACCATATATTTT | CASSEWGSGNTIYF
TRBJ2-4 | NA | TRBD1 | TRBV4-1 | TGCGCCAGCAGCCACCTCGTGGAGGGACAGGGGGCCAAAAACATTCAGTACTTC | CASSHLVEGQGAKNIQYF
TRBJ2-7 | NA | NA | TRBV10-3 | TGTGCCATCAGCAAGCGCTCCACCCTGTTTGAGCAGTACTTC | CAISKRSTLFEQYF
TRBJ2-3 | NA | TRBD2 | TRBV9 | TGTGCCAGCAGCGCGTCCGGGACTAGCGCCGATACGCAGTATTTT | CASSASGTSADTQYF
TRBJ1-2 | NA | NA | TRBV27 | TGTGCCAGCAGTTTGGGGGGGGCGCGGGGCTACACCTTC | CASSLGGARGYTF
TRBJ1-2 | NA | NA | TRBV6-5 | TGTGCCTCAACCCGGGGAACTCGGTATGGCTACACCTTC | CASTRGTRYGYTF
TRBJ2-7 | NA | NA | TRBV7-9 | TGTGCCAGCAGCCCCCCGGCCTTACCCCCCTACGAGCAGTACTTC | CASSPPALPPYEQYF
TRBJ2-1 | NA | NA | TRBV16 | TGTGCCAGCAGCCAATTGGACACCGACAATGAGCAGTTCTTC | CASSQLDTDNEQFF
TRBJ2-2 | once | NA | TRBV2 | TGTGCCAGCAGTGGAGTTCAGGTTACCGGGGAGCTGTTTTTT | CASSGVQVTGELFF
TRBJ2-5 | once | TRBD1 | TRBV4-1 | TGCGCCAGCAGCCAGAAGAGTCCGGGACAGGGGTTGGAGACCCAGTACTTC | CASSQKSPGQGLETQYF
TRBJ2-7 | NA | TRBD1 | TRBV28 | TGTGCCAGCAGTTCCCCGACAGGGGTAGTTGGCGAGCAGTACTTC | CASSSPTGVVGEQYF
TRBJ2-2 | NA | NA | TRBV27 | TGTGCCACCCATCCCTTTGGGGGCTCCGGGGAGCTGTTTTTT | CATHPFGGSGELFF
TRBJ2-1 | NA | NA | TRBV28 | TGTGCCAGCAAGGGAACGGGAGTGGGCAATGAGCAGTTCTTC | CASKGTGVGNEQFF
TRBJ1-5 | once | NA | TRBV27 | TGTGCCAGCAGTTTTGTGGGCGCCGATCAGCCCCAGCATTTT | CASSFVGADQPQHF
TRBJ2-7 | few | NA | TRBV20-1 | TGCAGTTGGCGGAGTCCGCCCTACGAGCAGTACTTC | CSWRSPPYEQYF
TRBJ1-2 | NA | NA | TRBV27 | TGTGCCAGCAGCTCTACAGGGAGCTATGGCTACACCTTC | CASSSTGSYGYTF
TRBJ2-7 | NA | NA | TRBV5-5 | TGTGCCAGCAGCTTGGCCGAGTGGGCAGTTACACCCTACGAGCAGTACTTC | CASSLAEWAVTPYEQYF
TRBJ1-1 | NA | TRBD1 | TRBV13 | TGTGCCAGCAGCGGGACAGCACACACTGAAGCTTTCTTT | CASSGTAHTEAFF
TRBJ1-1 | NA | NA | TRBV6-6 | TGTGCCAGCAGCCCCGGCAGGGGCAGTGAAGCTTTCTTT | CASSPGRGSEAFF
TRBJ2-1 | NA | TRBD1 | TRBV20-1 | TGCAGTGCTAGAGATTCTTCGGGGACAGGGGTGCTTGAGCAGTTCTTC | CSARDSSGTGVLEQFF
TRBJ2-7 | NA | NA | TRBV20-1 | TGCAGTGCTAGAGATTTAACTTGGGGAGAGGGCTACGAGCAGTACTTC | CSARDLTWGEGYEQYF
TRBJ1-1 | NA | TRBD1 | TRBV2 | TGTGCCAGCAGATCGGACAGGATAGAAGCTTTCTTT | CASRSDRIEAFF
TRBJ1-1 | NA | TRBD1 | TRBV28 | TGTGCCAGCAGTTTGAGGGGGCTTGGAGCTGAAGCTTTCTTT | CASSLRGLGAEAFF
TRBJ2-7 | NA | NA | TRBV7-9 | TGTGCCAGCGGAGGTCGAAACGAGCAGTACTTC | CASGGRNEQYF
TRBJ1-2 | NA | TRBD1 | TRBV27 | TGTGCCAGCACCCTAGGACAGGGGTATGGCTACACCTTC | CASTLGQGYGYTF
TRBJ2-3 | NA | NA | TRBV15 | TGTGCCACCAGCAGAGATCCCCGAGCGCAGTATTTT | CATSRDPRAQYF
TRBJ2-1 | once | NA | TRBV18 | TGTGCCAGCTCACCACCGGAACGTAACAATGAGCAGTTCTTC | CASSPPERNNEQFF
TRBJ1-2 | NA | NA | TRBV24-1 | TGTGCCACCAGTGATTCCGAACGTAATGGCTACACCTTC | CATSDSERNGYTF
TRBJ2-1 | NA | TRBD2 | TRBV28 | TGTGCCAGCAGTTTACCTAGCGGGTTGCAGTTCTTC | CASSLPSGLQFF
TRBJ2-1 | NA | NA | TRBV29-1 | TGCAGCGTTTCCCCGGGACCCAACAATGAGCAGTTCTTC | CSVSPGPNNEQFF
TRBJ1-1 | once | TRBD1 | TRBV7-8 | TGTGCCAGCAGCATCGAGATTGACAGGGCTACTGAAGCTTTCTTT | CASSIEIDRATEAFF